Listed below are T cell receptor beta chains from one sample, sequenced in a study of blood T cell repertoires in COVID-19. The assay was immunoSEQ multiplex PCR, and TCRdb's table has in-frame clones only and misses some. The sample contains over 200,000 clones, 70% to 90% of which appear only once. Sequencing used peripheral blood. The origin of the receptors is a human donor in a cohort sampled during active COVID-19. Both conserved end residues are part of each CDR3. A D gene is named only where the DNA matches it firmly. The size of a clone is reported for some rows only, either as once, few or many, or as a class for expanded clones.

d_call,clone_size,j_call,v_call,cdr3_nt,cdr3_aa
TRBD2,once,TRBJ2-7,TRBV7-2,TGTGCCAGCAGCCTTTGGACTAGCGGGATGGGTGAGCAGTACTTC,CASSLWTSGMGEQYF
.,.,TRBJ1-4,TRBV3-1/TRBV3-2,TGTGCCAGCAGCCCCCCTTTGAGGGAAAAACTGTTTTTT,CASSPPLREKLFF
.,.,TRBJ1-2,TRBV5-5,TGTGCCAGCAGCTTGGTCGGCTATGGCTACACCTTC,CASSLVGYGYTF
TRBD1,.,TRBJ1-1,TRBV5-1,TGCGCCAGCAGCGCACTGCAGGGGGGACGCACTGAAGCTTTCTTT,CASSALQGGRTEAFF
.,.,TRBJ1-4,TRBV6-5,TGTGCCAGCAGTTCGGGGATCACAACTAATGAAAAACTGTTTTTT,CASSSGITTNEKLFF
.,few,TRBJ1-5,TRBV7-2,TGTGCCAGCAGCTTAGCGCAGGTTCGCAATCAGCCCCAGCATTTT,CASSLAQVRNQPQHF
TRBD2,once,TRBJ2-7,TRBV7-2,TGTGCCAGCAGCGGTGGGACTAGCGGATACGAGCAGTACTTC,CASSGGTSGYEQYF
TRBD1,once,TRBJ2-7,TRBV11-2,TGTGCCAGCAGCCCGATAGCGAGACAGGGGTTCAGGGAGCAGTACTTC,CASSPIARQGFREQYF
TRBD2,few,TRBJ2-2,TRBV9,TGTGCCAGCAGCGTAGTCTCGGGACTAGAGGCCGGGGAGCTGTTTTTT,CASSVVSGLEAGELFF
.,.,TRBJ1-1,TRBV4-1,TGCGCCAGCAGCCAAGCTTCACACCCGAACACTGAAGCTTTCTTT,CASSQASHPNTEAFF
.,.,TRBJ2-2,TRBV11-2,TGTGCCAGCATCGAGGCCGGGGAGCTGTTTTTT,CASIEAGELFF
TRBD1,.,TRBJ2-7,TRBV28,TGTGCCAGCTGGGACAGGGGGCGCTTGGGTGAGCAGTACTTC,CASWDRGRLGEQYF
.,.,TRBJ2-3,TRBV30,TGTGCCTGGAATATCCCCCCGGATACGCAGTATTTT,CAWNIPPDTQYF
TRBD1,.,TRBJ1-2,TRBV9,TGTGCCAGCAGCCTGGGGACAGGCAACTCCCCCTATGGCTACACCTTC,CASSLGTGNSPYGYTF
.,.,TRBJ1-5,TRBV7-9,TGTGCCAGCAGCCAAACCCAGGGAAATCAGCCCCAGCATTTT,CASSQTQGNQPQHF
TRBD2,.,TRBJ2-7,TRBV6-6,TGTGCCAGTCCCCTGCCATCGGGAGGAGCCTACGAGCAGTACTTC,CASPLPSGGAYEQYF
TRBD1,.,TRBJ1-2,TRBV19,TGTGCCAGTAGTATCGTGGACAGGGGGCAACATGGCTACACCTTC,CASSIVDRGQHGYTF
TRBD1,.,TRBJ1-1,TRBV19,TGTGCCAGTAGTACGACAGGGGGCCCGAACACTGAAGCTTTCTTT,CASSTTGGPNTEAFF
TRBD2,.,TRBJ2-5,TRBV5-1,TGCGCCAGCAGCTTGGAGCGGGGGCAAGAGACCCAGTACTTC,CASSLERGQETQYF
.,.,TRBJ2-1,TRBV5-4,TGTGCCAGCAGCTCGGGGTCACAGCTCAATGAGCAGTTCTTC,CASSSGSQLNEQFF
.,.,TRBJ2-7,TRBV29-1,TGCAGCGTTGTAACTGCCTACGAGCAGTACTTC,CSVVTAYEQYF
TRBD1,.,TRBJ2-3,TRBV29-1,TGCAGCGTTTCGACAGGGGGAACCCCTCGGGATACGCAGTATTTT,CSVSTGGTPRDTQYF
TRBD1,.,TRBJ2-7,TRBV7-2,TGTGCCAGCAGCGAAGGGACAGGGGGTACCTACGAGCAGTACTTC,CASSEGTGGTYEQYF
.,.,TRBJ2-7,TRBV27,TGTGCCAGCAGTTTCCTCTCCGTTTACGAGCAGTACTTC,CASSFLSVYEQYF
.,.,TRBJ2-7,TRBV4-2,TGTGCCAGCAGCCAAGGGGGGGTAATCTCCTACGAGCAGTACTTC,CASSQGGVISYEQYF
.,.,TRBJ2-1,TRBV5-6,TGTGCCAGCAGCGTCGAGAGGGGGACCTACAATGAGCAGTTCTTC,CASSVERGTYNEQFF
TRBD2,.,TRBJ2-1,TRBV19,TGTGCCAGTAGTATAGTACTAGCGGGAGCGGGTGAGCAGTTCTTC,CASSIVLAGAGEQFF
.,.,TRBJ1-5,TRBV5-6,TGTGCCAGCAGCCACGGGGGGGCGCGGCAGCCCCAGCATTTT,CASSHGGARQPQHF
TRBD1,.,TRBJ1-1,TRBV5-4,TGTGCCAGCAGCTTGAACAGGGGAGGAGCGGAAGCTTTCTTT,CASSLNRGGAEAFF
TRBD2,.,TRBJ2-1,TRBV5-5,TGTGCCAGCAGCTTCGGAGCGGGAGGTACCAATGAGCAGTTCTTC,CASSFGAGGTNEQFF
TRBD2,.,TRBJ2-5,TRBV4-3,TGCGCCAGCAGCCAAGATAGCGGGAGGACCCTGAAGCCTCAAGAGACCCAGTACTTC,CASSQDSGRTLKPQETQYF
TRBD2,.,TRBJ2-7,TRBV30,TGTGCCTGGAGTGTAGGGCTAGCGGGGGGGAGGGACGAGCAGTACTTC,CAWSVGLAGGRDEQYF
TRBD2,.,TRBJ2-3,TRBV10-1,TGCGCCAGCAGTAGTGGGACTAGCGGGGGGCGTCAAGATACGCAGTATTTT,CASSSGTSGGRQDTQYF
TRBD1,few,TRBJ1-2,TRBV27,TGTGCCACCTCGGGACAGACTAACTATGGCTACACCTTC,CATSGQTNYGYTF
.,.,TRBJ1-5,TRBV18,TGTGCCAGCTCACTCTCGACAAGAAATAGCAATCAGCCCCAGCATTTT,CASSLSTRNSNQPQHF
.,.,TRBJ2-1,TRBV7-9,TGTGCCAGCAGCTTAGGACGCGGGCTTAACAATGAGCAGTTCTTC,CASSLGRGLNNEQFF
TRBD1,.,TRBJ1-4,TRBV29-1,TGCAGCGTTGAACCGGGACAGTATAATGAAAAACTGTTTTTT,CSVEPGQYNEKLFF
TRBD1,.,TRBJ2-7,TRBV7-9,TGTGCCAGCAACGACAGGGAGAACGAGCAGTACTTC,CASNDRENEQYF
TRBD1,.,TRBJ1-2,TRBV14,TGTGCCAGCAGCCCCCGGGACAGGAATTATTTATCTAACTATGGCTACACCTTC,CASSPRDRNYLSNYGYTF
.,.,TRBJ1-5,TRBV18,TGTGCCAGCTCACCAAGTGGTGAGGATCAGCCCCAGCATTTT,CASSPSGEDQPQHF
TRBD1,.,TRBJ2-4,TRBV6-4,TGTGCCAGCAGTGACTCAGCTTATTCTCCGGGACAGGGAATCCTAGCCAAAAACATTCAGTACTTC,CASSDSAYSPGQGILAKNIQYF
TRBD1,.,TRBJ1-3,TRBV6-5,TGTGCCAGCGGGACAGGGGCTACTGGAAACACCATATATTTT,CASGTGATGNTIYF
TRBD1,once,TRBJ1-3,TRBV25-1,TGTGCCAGCAGTCGGGCGACAGGGTCTGGAAACACCATATATTTT,CASSRATGSGNTIYF
TRBD1,.,TRBJ2-7,TRBV5-1,TGCGCCAGCAGCTTGGAGGGACAGTTTTTGTCCAACGAGCAGTACTTC,CASSLEGQFLSNEQYF
TRBD2,.,TRBJ2-7,TRBV7-2,TGTGCCAGCAAACCCCCCGGGGGGAAGTGGGGCGAGCAGTACTTC,CASKPPGGKWGEQYF
.,.,TRBJ2-1,TRBV5-1,TGCGCCAGCAGCCCAGGGCCATCCCAGGCCAATGAGCAGTTCTTC,CASSPGPSQANEQFF
.,.,TRBJ2-7,TRBV11-3,TGTGCCAGCTCACCGGGTCAAGGCTACGAGCAGTACTTC,CASSPGQGYEQYF
.,.,TRBJ2-3,TRBV7-2,TGTGCCAGCAGCCCCATACGGTCGGCAGATACGCAGTATTTT,CASSPIRSADTQYF
TRBD1,.,TRBJ2-7,TRBV27,TGTGCCAGCAGCGATCCCGGGACAGGCCTCCCATACGAGCAGTACTTC,CASSDPGTGLPYEQYF
.,.,TRBJ2-7,TRBV28,TGTGCCAGCAGAACAGGGTTGGCCTACGAGCAGTACTTC,CASRTGLAYEQYF